This TCR beta chain was identified in a study of blood T cell repertoires in COVID-19 (TCRdb year 2020). Context from the whole study: Samples from collaborators originated in the United States, Italy and Spain and spanned both the acute and convalescent phases of COVID-19. Sample metadata almost always included a de-identified subject ID, COVID-19 status, age in years and sex. Subjects who had been exposed to COVID-19, were actively infected with it, or had recovered from it provided the deeply sampled blood TCRbeta repertoires that made up the dataset. Where available, HLA class I and class II types were taken from metadata supplied by the sample provider and were not determined by assay-based typing. The samples were drawn from two sources: the first 160 participants of the ongoing ImmuneRACE study, and 1,000 to 1,500 subjects contributed by 6 global collaborators. The material from the prospective study consisted of cDNA or gDNA derived from T cells, B-cell-depleted T cells, or PBMCs. The repertoires were made available in a free public database intended to serve as a resource for research on the immune response to SARS-CoV-2.

For this clone: Its antigen is unknown. Base qualities are not at hand, and no much larger clone is one base apart.

Whole blood was collected in K2EDTA tubes by collaborating institutions according to the institutions' own protocols. Collaborator samples were shipped for TCRbeta analysis as frozen whole blood, isolated PBMCs, or DNA extracted from either sample type. TCRbeta CDR3 regions were amplified from genomic DNA using the immunoSEQ Assay, a bias-controlled multiplex PCR. As for the authors' bioinformatics: The number of nucleated cells in each sample was estimated by amplification of reference gene primers within the assay. Sequence reads were collapsed and filtered to measure the absolute abundance of every unique TCRbeta CDR3 rearrangement. For each sample, productive Simpson clonality was calculated as the square root of Simpson's diversity index across productive rearrangements. In its TCRdb copy, this immuneACCESS table keeps in-frame sequences only and misses some clones. Where compared with another copy, unresolved V genes explain less than half of these, and the others have no known cause. V, J and clone size reflect that table, while D and trimming were determined from the DNA. The sample yields over 150,000 clones; 70% to 90% were counted once. Of the sample, 1.1% falls within the top ten clones.

Paper-wide results and their limitations: Clinical and demographic metadata were provided uncurated, with the amount varying by source and participant.

This receptor was obtained from a man in his forties with acute or convalescent COVID-19. Sequencing used peripheral blood.

The CDR3 protein is CASSVGTEYEQFF. In nucleotides, the sequence is TGTGCCAGCAGCGTAGGGACAGAATACGAGCAGTTCTTC. The rearrangement combines TRBV9 with TRBJ2-1; a weak D assignment points to TRBD1 (6 bases agree). Taken from the germline V gene, the CDR1 and CDR2 loops are SGDLS and YYNGEE. Relative to germline, V is 0 bases shorter and J is 10 bases shorter, with 11 bases between their ends. Inclusive of the bounding cysteine and phenylalanine, the CDR3 is 13 residues long. Left in the record is the CDR3 DNA by itself, 39 bases read in frame from the first base.